This TCR beta chain was documented in a study of cytomegalovirus exposure and HLA in healthy donors. The primer mix had 60 Vbeta and 13 Jbeta primers. Sequenced by immunoSEQ multiplex PCR; TCRdb stores in-frame clones only, minus some. The sample shows some 250,000 clones, roughly 82% of them seen only once. The CDR3 is 16 residues long. Germline V gives CDR1 GTSNPN, CDR2 SVGIG (reference sequence). V was pared by 2 bases and J by 0 bases, with 11 bases between. Whole-study findings and limits: In a later analysis, CMV-associated beta chains were mostly HLA-associated, it appeared.

Points on this clone: The target antigen is unknown. This sample also contains other DNA sequences that code for the same CDR3.

Sequenced: PBMCs. The gene calls are TRBV30 and TRBJ1-6, with D perhaps matching TRBD1 (6 bases). This clonotype was sampled from a woman between 35 and 50 years old in good health and CMV-seropositive. In DNA form, the CDR3 reads TGTGCCTGGAGTAAAGGGGGTAGCTCCTATAATTCACCCCTCCACTTT. Translated, it gives CAWSKGGSSYNSPLHF.